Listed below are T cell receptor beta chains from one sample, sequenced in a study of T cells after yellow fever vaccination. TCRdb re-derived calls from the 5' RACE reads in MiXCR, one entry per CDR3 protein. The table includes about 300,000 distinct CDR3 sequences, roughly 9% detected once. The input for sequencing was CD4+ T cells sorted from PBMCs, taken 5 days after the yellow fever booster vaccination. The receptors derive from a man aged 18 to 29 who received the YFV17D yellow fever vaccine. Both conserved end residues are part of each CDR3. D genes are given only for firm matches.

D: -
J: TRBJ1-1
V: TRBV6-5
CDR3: CASSGRQALHTEAFF

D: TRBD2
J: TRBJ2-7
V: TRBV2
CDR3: CASGREPPYRQYF

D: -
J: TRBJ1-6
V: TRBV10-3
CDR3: CAISRTVGYNSPLHF

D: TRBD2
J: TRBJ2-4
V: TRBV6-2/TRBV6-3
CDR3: CASSSTGLAGGRNIQYF

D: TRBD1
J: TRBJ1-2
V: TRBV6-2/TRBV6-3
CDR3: CASSYSAGGGYTF

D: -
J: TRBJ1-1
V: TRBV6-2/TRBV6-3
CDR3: CASSYGPRLPAAFF

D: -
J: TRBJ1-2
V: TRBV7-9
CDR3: CASSPGSGYGYTF

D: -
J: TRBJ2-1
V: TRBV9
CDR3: CASSQRGWGRHSYNEQFF

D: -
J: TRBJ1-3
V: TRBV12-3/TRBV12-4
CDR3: CASSFSGYTIYF

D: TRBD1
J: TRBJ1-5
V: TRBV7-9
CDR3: CASSLGGTGGRGNQPQHF

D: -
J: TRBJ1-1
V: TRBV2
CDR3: CASSDTNTEAFF

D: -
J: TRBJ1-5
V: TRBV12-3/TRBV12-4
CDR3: CASSRMGNQPQHF

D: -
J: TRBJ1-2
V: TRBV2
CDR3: CASSARRPFYGYTF

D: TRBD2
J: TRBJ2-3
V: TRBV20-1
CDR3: CSASKTSGASVGTDTQYF

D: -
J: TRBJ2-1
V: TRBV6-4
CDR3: CASTPLGLREQFF

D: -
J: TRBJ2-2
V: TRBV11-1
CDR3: CASRVRVGRMNTGELFF

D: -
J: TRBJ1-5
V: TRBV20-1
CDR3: CSATTGIGQPQHF